The T cell receptor beta chain under discussion was sequenced for a study of early T cells in non-severe SARS-CoV-2 infection. This clonotype was found many times. In the library, individual cDNA molecules carried attached unique molecular identifiers. TCRdb used MiXCR to reprocess the 5' RACE reads, holding one entry per CDR3 protein. The sample holds just under 65,000 distinct CDR3 sequences, about 6% seen once. CDR1 is DFQATT, CDR2 SNEGSKA, per germline (reference sequence). The germline V and J ends were trimmed by 6 bases and 1 base, with 12 bases remaining between them. This CDR3 is built from 13 residues.

V is TRBV20-1 and J is TRBJ1-1; D is uncertain. The source of this sequence is an adult who was a healthcare worker with PCR-confirmed SARS-CoV-2 infection or an uninfected control (not recorded which). Source: whole blood, taken at baseline. CDR3 in DNA: TGCAGTGCGCAGGTACTACGGAACACTGAAGCTTTCTTT. It yields the protein CSAQVLRNTEAFF.